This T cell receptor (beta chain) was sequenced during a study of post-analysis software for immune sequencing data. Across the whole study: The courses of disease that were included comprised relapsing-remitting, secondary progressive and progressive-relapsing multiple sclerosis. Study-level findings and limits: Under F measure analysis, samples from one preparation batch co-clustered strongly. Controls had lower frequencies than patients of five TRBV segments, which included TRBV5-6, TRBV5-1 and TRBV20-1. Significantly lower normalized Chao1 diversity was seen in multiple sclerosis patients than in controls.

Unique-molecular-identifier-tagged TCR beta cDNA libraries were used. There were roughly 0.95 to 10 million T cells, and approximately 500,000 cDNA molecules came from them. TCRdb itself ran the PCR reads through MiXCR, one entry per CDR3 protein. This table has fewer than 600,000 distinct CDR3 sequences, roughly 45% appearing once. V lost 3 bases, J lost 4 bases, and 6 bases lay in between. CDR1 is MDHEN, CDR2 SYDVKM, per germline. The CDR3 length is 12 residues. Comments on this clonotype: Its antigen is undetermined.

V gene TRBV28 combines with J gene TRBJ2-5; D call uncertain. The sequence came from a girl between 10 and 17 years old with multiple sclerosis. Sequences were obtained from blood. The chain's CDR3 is CASSFPRETQYF. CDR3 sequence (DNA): TGTGCCAGCAGTTTCCCCAGAGAGACCCAGTACTTC.